One and the same sample provided the 5 T cell receptor beta chains below, sequenced in a study of beta chain features in type 1 diabetes. Expressed TCRB transcripts were sequenced because the isolated RNA had all been reverse transcribed beforehand. Sequencing was performed with immunoSEQ multiplex PCR; in TCRdb, only in-frame clones are kept and a portion is missing. The sample lists about 260,000 clones; more than 65% were seen once. The sample taken for sequencing was naive CD4+ T cells from blood. The origin of the receptors is a young man in good health.

The rearrangement uses TRBV29-1 and TRBJ2-7; 7 bases align to TRBD1. Germline-derived CDR1 and CDR2 are SQVTM and ANQGSEA. This CDR3 is 14 amino acids long. V was pared by 7 bases and J by 5 bases, with 14 bases of the junction left unmatched. The CDR3 is CSAETGQGSDEQYF. CDR3 sequence (DNA): TGCAGCGCGGAGACAGGGCAAGGGAGTGACGAGCAGTACTTC.

The genes are TRBV28 and TRBJ2-7; 11 nucleotides align to TRBD2. J was trimmed by 4 bases and V by 5 bases; bases with no gene match: 4. The CDR3 is made up of 14 amino acids. Germline loops: CDR1 MDHEN, CDR2 SYDVKM. CDR3 in amino acids: CASSRTSGSYEQYF. The CDR3 DNA reads as TGTGCCAGCAGTCGGACTAGCGGGTCGTACGAGCAGTACTTC.

This chain links TRBV6-5 with TRBJ2-7; TRBD1 matches at 8 bases. The CDR3 is 13 amino acids. The V gene end was trimmed by 6 bases and the J gene end by 3 bases; junction bases not matched to a gene: 4. Germline loops: CDR1 MNHEY, CDR2 SVGAGI. CDR3 nucleotides: TGTGCCAGCAGACAACAGGGGGGCTACGAGCAGTACTTC. Protein sequence: CASRQQGGYEQYF.

This clone was recorded only once. V and J are TRBV2 and TRBJ1-1; D unclear. CDR1 and CDR2 from the germline V gene are SNHLY and FYNNEI. Deletions cut 6 bases from V and 0 bases from J, with 11 bases between. The CDR3 runs to 14 residues. CDR3 sequence: CASSLQALNTEAFF. DNA of the CDR3: TGTGCCAGCAGCCTCCAGGCTTTGAACACTGAAGCTTTCTTT.

The chain recombines TRBV19 with TRBJ1-6, with D maybe TRBD1 (5 bases). The V end lost 3 bases, the J end lost 8 bases, and 11 bases lay between the germline ends. The CDR3 has 14 amino acids. In germline, CDR1 is LNHDA, CDR2 SQIVND (reference sequence). The CDR3 sequence: CASSITGGDSPLHF. In DNA form, the CDR3 reads TGTGCCAGTAGTATCACAGGTGGGGATTCACCCCTCCACTTT.